This paragraph reports one TCR beta chain. Its antigen is not known. Expressed TCRB transcripts were sequenced after all isolated RNA was converted to cDNA. The protocol was immunoSEQ multiplex PCR, while the TCRdb copy is restricted to in-frame clones and leaves out a portion. Counted here are 300,000 to 350,000 clones, roughly 13% occurring once; the ten biggest clones make up roughly 0.015%. The CDR3 has 15 amino acids. Germline assignment: CDR1 KGHSH and CDR2 LQKENI. Trimming removed 3 bases from V and 3 bases from J, with 14 bases in between. This sample was taken from a study of beta chain features in type 1 diabetes. Study conclusions and caveats: All four CD4+ subsets of Type 1 diabetes patients contained TCRB CDR3s that were moderately but significantly shorter. HLA effects on TCRB rearrangement stayed unresolved here. Sequencing from cDNA could over-represent high-TCR-expressing cells.

CD45RO/CCR7/CD25/CD127/CD95/CD27 staining was used to isolate CD4+ naive, central memory, regulatory and stem cell-like memory cells by sorting. Sorted populations all exceeded 95% purity. Sequenced material: naive CD4+ T cells from blood. The sequence came from a woman aged 18-35 years with type 1 diabetes. V is TRBV18 and J is TRBJ1-1; D is uncertain. The CDR3 region has the DNA TGTGCCAGCTCACCCCGGCCGGGAAGGGACACTGAAGCTTTCTTT. Translation: CASSPRPGRDTEAFF.